The 18 T cell receptor beta chains below were found in one sample sequenced in a study of blood T cell repertoires in COVID-19. TCRdb's table, derived via immunoSEQ multiplex PCR, lists solely in-frame clones and lacks some. The top ten hold approximately 16% of the sample, which has about 92,000 clones, approximately 88% seen once. Specimen: peripheral blood. The receptors were sampled from a woman aged 60-70 years with COVID-19, enrolled during active disease.

The chain combines TRBV23-1 with TRBJ2-7, with 9 positions matching TRBD1. TRBV23-1 is reported as an ORF; its role is uncertain. This CDR3 is 16 amino acids long. V lost 2 bases to trimming and J lost 3 bases; unmatched junction nucleotides: 8. CDR3 bases: TGCGCCAGCAGTCAAGGGGACAGGGCGGCAGGCTACGAGCAGTACTTC. Encoded protein: CASSQGDRAAGYEQYF.

This clone was observed a single time. J is TRBJ1-2 and V is TRBV6-1; D remains ambiguous. The CDR3 has 13 amino acids. CDR1 and CDR2 from the germline V gene are MNHNS and SASEGT. The V end lost 1 base, the J end lost 4 bases, and 7 bases lay between the germline ends. The chain's CDR3 is CASSEGLFYGYTF. The CDR3 DNA is TGTGCCAGCAGTGAAGGTCTCTTCTATGGCTACACCTTC.

The V call is TRBV19, the J call TRBJ1-3; D call uncertain. CDR1 and CDR2 (germline): LNHDA, SQIVND (reference sequence). V was clipped by 3 bases and J by 2 bases, with 11 bases between them. This CDR3 comprises 15 residues. This chain's CDR3 is CASSIRRQAGNTIYF. The CDR3 DNA reads as TGTGCCAGTAGTATCCGCCGACAAGCTGGAAACACCATATATTTT.

The rearrangement links TRBV7-2 to TRBJ2-2; no clear D gene. The V gene lost 5 bases and the J gene lost 1 base, with 14 bases spanning the gap. Germline values: CDR1 SGHTA, CDR2 FQGNSA. The CDR3 has 16 amino acids. In DNA, the CDR3 is TGTGCCAGCAGCCCCCGAGTGGTCCTGAACACCGGGGAGCTGTTTTTT. Its protein product is CASSPRVVLNTGELFF.

V and J are TRBV10-2 and TRBJ1-1; no clear D gene. Trimming left V 3 bases short and J 1 base short, with 6 bases between. This CDR3 is 13 amino acids long. Germline assignment: CDR1 WSHSY and CDR2 SAAADI. The CDR3 region has the DNA TGCGCCAGCAGTGACAGGCCGAACACTGAAGCTTTCTTT. Encoded protein: CASSDRPNTEAFF.

A few counts support this clone. The genes are TRBV4-2 and TRBJ2-7; possibly TRBD1 for D (5 bases). The CDR3 runs to 15 residues. CDR1 and CDR2 from the germline V gene are LGHNA and YNFKEQ. Trimming left V 5 bases short and J 4 bases short, with 18 bases between. The CDR3: CASSCPDSGWYEQYF. The CDR3 region has the DNA TGTGCCAGCAGCTGTCCGGATTCAGGGTGGTACGAGCAGTACTTC.

The chain has TRBV30 and TRBJ1-2; 9 nucleotides line up with TRBD1. Germline assignment: CDR1 GTSNPN and CDR2 SVGIG (reference sequence). The CDR3 loop spans 14 amino acids. Germline trimming cut 4 bases from V and 7 bases from J; bases unmatched to any gene: 10. CDR3 DNA: TGTGCCTGGACCACCACCCGGACAGGGGCTGGCTACACCTTC. This sequence encodes CAWTTTRTGAGYTF.

The chain uses TRBV30 and TRBJ1-5, with D maybe TRBD1 (5 bases). In germline, CDR1 is GTSNPN, CDR2 SVGIG (reference sequence). V lost 0 bases to trimming and J lost 15 bases, with 21 bases between them. The CDR3 spans 14 residues. CDR3 sequence (DNA): TGTGCCTGGAGTGTAGACAGAACCTATAGCCCCAGGCATTTT. Translation gives CAWSVDRTYSPRHF.

This rearrangement joins TRBV27 to TRBJ1-2, with D possibly TRBD1 on 6 matching bases. The CDR3 has 14 amino acids. The germline CDR1 and CDR2 sequences are MNHEY and SMNVEV (reference sequence). V lost 6 bases, J lost 4 bases, and 15 bases lay in between. The CDR3 DNA is TGTGCCAGCAGGCCCCAGGGGACGGGCTATGGCTACACCTTC. Amino acid sequence: CASRPQGTGYGYTF.

The chain couples TRBV5-3 to TRBJ1-1; D is possibly TRBD1 (5 bases). TRBV5-3 is given ORF status, its function remaining uncertain. With 0 bases removed from V and 4 bases from J, the gap between germline ends came to 10 bases. CDR3 length: 14 amino acids. This CDR3 is CARSLGGQSTEAFF. For the CDR3, the DNA is TGTGCCAGAAGCTTGGGGGGCCAATCCACTGAAGCTTTCTTT.

Of note for this clone: A read error may produce the germline difference seen at one junction end. The V gene is TRBV28, the J gene TRBJ2-1; 9 nucleotides agree with TRBD2. Germline V gives CDR1 MDHEN, CDR2 SYDVKM. This CDR3 is built from 12 residues. In DNA, the CDR3 is TGCTTAGCGGGGGCCCCATACAATGAGCAGTTCTTC. This translates into CLAGAPYNEQFF.

The genes are TRBV5-8 and TRBJ1-5, with no clear D. Germline lookup yields CDR1 SGHTS and CDR2 YDEGEE. Trimming stripped 3 bases from V and 4 bases from J, with 5 bases between. The CDR3 is made up of 12 amino acids. CDR3 in DNA: TGTGCCAGCAGCTCCCTTAATCAGCCCCAGCATTTT. Protein sequence: CASSSLNQPQHF.

The rearrangement uses TRBV4-1 and TRBJ1-6; 8 bases line up with TRBD1. The CDR3 length is 15 residues. V lost 4 bases and J lost 8; bases outside the gene matches: 7. Germline V gene lookup returns CDR1 MGHRA and CDR2 YSYEKL. The CDR3 DNA follows: TGCGCCAGCAGCCTTCTTGGACAGGGTTATTCACCCCTCCACTTT. It encodes CASSLLGQGYSPLHF.

The genes are TRBV20-1 and TRBJ2-7, with a tentative D call TRBD1 (5 bases). The germline V gene has CDR1 DFQATT and CDR2 SNEGSKA (reference sequence). V dropped 4 bases and J dropped 2 bases, with 12 bases sitting between them. CDR3 length equals 13 residues. The CDR3 region is CSANEGAPYEQYF. Here the CDR3 DNA reads TGCAGTGCTAATGAAGGGGCCCCCTACGAGCAGTACTTC.

The rearrangement links TRBV28 to TRBJ2-2; D not certain. V lost 5 bases and J lost 1, with 8 bases in between. The CDR3 consists of 14 residues. From germline, CDR1 is MDHEN and CDR2 SYDVKM. The CDR3 DNA reads as TGTGCCAGCAGTACAACAAAGAACACCGGGGAGCTGTTTTTT. Its protein product is CASSTTKNTGELFF.

This rearrangement joins TRBV6-2 or TRBV6-3 to TRBJ2-1; 11 bases map to TRBD2. CDR3 size: 18 residues. In germline, CDR1 is MNHEY, CDR2 SVGEGT. The junction had 15 bases not matched to a gene; V was cut back by 2 bases and J by 9 bases. The CDR3 region is CASSYIAGLAGGYGEQFF. The CDR3 DNA is TGTGCCAGCAGTTACATTGCAGGGCTAGCGGGGGGATACGGTGAGCAGTTCTTC.

V usage is TRBV5-1 and J usage is TRBJ2-5; D may be TRBD1 (6 bases). This CDR3 comprises 15 residues. Germline lookup yields CDR1 SGHRS and CDR2 YFSETQ. The V end was cut by 0 bases, the J end by 2 bases, with 11 bases between. The DNA for the CDR3 is TGCGCCAGCAGCTTGGATACAGGGTATCAAGAGACCCAGTACTTC. It is translated as CASSLDTGYQETQYF.

The V call is TRBV4-3, the J call TRBJ2-1; the match to TRBD1 covers 10 bases. V trimming: 0 bases; J trimming: 2 bases; junction bases outside the gene matches: 4. This CDR3 has 17 amino acids. Germline loops: CDR1 LGHNA, CDR2 YSLEER. The CDR3 DNA reads as TGCGCCAGCAGCCAAGACGGACAGGGGGTCCCCTACAATGAGCAGTTCTTC. Translating it yields CASSQDGQGVPYNEQFF.